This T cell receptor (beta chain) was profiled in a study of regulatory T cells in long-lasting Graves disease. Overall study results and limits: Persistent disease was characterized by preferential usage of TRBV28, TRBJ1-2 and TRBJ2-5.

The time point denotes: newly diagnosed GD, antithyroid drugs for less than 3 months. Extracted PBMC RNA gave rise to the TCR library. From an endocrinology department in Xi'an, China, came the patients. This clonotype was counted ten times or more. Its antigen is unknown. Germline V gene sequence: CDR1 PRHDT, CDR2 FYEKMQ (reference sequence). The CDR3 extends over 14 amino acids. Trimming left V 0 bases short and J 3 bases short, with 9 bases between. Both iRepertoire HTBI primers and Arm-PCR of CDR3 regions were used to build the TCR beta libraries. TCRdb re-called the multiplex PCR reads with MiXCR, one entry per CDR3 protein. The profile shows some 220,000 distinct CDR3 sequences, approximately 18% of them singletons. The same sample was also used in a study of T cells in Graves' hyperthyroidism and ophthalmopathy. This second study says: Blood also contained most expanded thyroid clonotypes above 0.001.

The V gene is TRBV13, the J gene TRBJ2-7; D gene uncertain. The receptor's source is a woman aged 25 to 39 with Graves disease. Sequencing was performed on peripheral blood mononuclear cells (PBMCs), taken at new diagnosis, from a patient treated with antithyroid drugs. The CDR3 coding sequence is TGTGCCAGCAGCTTAGGTGCAGGCGTCTACGAGCAGTACTTC. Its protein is CASSLGAGVYEQYF. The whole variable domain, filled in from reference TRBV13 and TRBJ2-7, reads AAGVIQSPRHLIKEKRETATLKCYPIPRHDTVYWYQQGPGQDPQFLISFYEKMQSDKGSIPDRFSAQQFSDYHSELNMSSLELGDSALYFCASSLGAGVYEQYFGPGTRLTVT.